A single sample gave rise to the 28 T cell receptor beta chains below, sequenced in a study of blood T cells in healthy people across ages. Through a sample-barcoded 5' primer and a J-beta primer mix, a second PCR was run for 7 to 11 cycles. From the 5' RACE reads, TCRdb called clonotypes with MiXCR, one entry per CDR3 protein. The repertoire consists of about 640,000 distinct CDR3 sequences, with approximately 50% occurring once and the leading ten covering roughly 34%. The sample taken for sequencing was blood. The receptors were gathered from a man between 60 and 75 years old in good health.

This clonotype was found a few times. The J gene is TRBJ1-2, the V gene TRBV20-1, with TRBD1 identical over 8 bases. The CDR3 extends over 13 amino acids. Per germline, CDR1 DFQATT and CDR2 SNEGSKA (reference sequence). The junction had 8 bases not matched to a gene; V was cut back by 6 bases and J by 5 bases. In DNA, the CDR3 is TGCAGTGCCCCTGACAGGGGAGGGTATGGCTACACCTTC. It yields the protein CSAPDRGGYGYTF.

This clonotype was detected only once. The chain uses TRBV6-6 and TRBJ2-7; 9 bases are a match to TRBD1. This CDR3 is 16 amino acids long. Germline-derived CDR1 and CDR2 are MNHNY and SVGAGI (reference sequence). V lost 2 bases and J lost 3; bases outside the gene matches: 8. The CDR3 nucleotides read TGTGCCAGCAGTTACCCCGGGACAGGGTATGACTACGAGCAGTACTTC. Translating gives CASSYPGTGYDYEQYF.

This chain links TRBV27 with TRBJ1-2; TRBD1 is a possible D gene (5 bases). The CDR3 runs to 12 residues. From germline, CDR1 is MNHEY and CDR2 SMNVEV (reference sequence). Trimming pared 5 bases from V and 10 bases from J, leaving 14 bases between. CDR3 DNA: TGTGCCAGCAGTCCGCGCGGAGGGGACTACACCTTC. This codes for CASSPRGGDYTF.

The chain is built from TRBV20-1 and TRBJ2-3; 7 bases are shared with TRBD2. The CDR3 covers 14 residues. V was pared by 2 bases and J by 9 bases, with 11 bases of the junction left unmatched. CDR1 is DFQATT, CDR2 SNEGSKA, per germline (reference sequence). The CDR3 is CSARPPTSQNTQYF. CDR3 in DNA: TGCAGTGCTAGACCGCCGACTAGCCAAAACACGCAGTATTTT.

V is TRBV2 and J is TRBJ2-2; TRBD1 agrees at 8 bases. Germline V gene lookup returns CDR1 SNHLY and CDR2 FYNNEI. CDR3 size: 15 residues. V shed 2 bases and J 4 bases; nucleotides not matched to a gene: 3. The CDR3 region has the DNA TGTGCCAGCAGTGAATGGACAGGGAGCACCGGGGAGCTGTTTTTT. Protein product: CASSEWTGSTGELFF.

This sequence joins TRBV10-3 and TRBJ1-2, with unresolved D. Trimming took 3 bases from V and 4 from J, leaving 6 bases between them. The CDR3 totals 12 residues. Germline loops: CDR1 ENHRY, CDR2 SYGVKD. The CDR3 DNA reads as TGTGCCATCAGTGACGACGGCTATGGCTACACCTTC. Translated, it gives CAISDDGYGYTF.

This sequence joins TRBV9 and TRBJ1-2; D gene unclear. The CDR3 covers 14 residues. Per germline, CDR1 SGDLS and CDR2 YYNGEE. V dropped 0 bases and J dropped 8 bases, with 14 bases sitting between them. The CDR3 reads CASSVGSTPQGYTF. The CDR3 DNA reads as TGTGCCAGCAGCGTAGGAAGCACCCCTCAGGGCTACACCTTC.

This clonotype was seen many times. The chain is built from TRBV29-1 and TRBJ2-7; the D call may be TRBD1 or TRBD2 (5 bases each). Germline CDR1 SQVTM, CDR2 ANQGSEA. CDR3 length: 14 residues. Trimming pared 6 bases from V and 0 bases from J, leaving 15 bases between. DNA of the CDR3: TGCAGCGTCCGCCGGGACGGTATCTCCTACGAGCAGTACTTC. This codes for CSVRRDGISYEQYF.

V is TRBV2 and J is TRBJ2-1, with 9 bases fitting TRBD2. Germline V gives CDR1 SNHLY, CDR2 FYNNEI. V gave up 3 bases and J gave up 13 bases; unmatched junction bases: 4. CDR3 length: 12 amino acids. The CDR3 DNA follows: TGTGCCAGCAGTGACGAGCGGGGGGCCCAGTTCTTC. It codes for CASSDERGAQFF.

This chain links TRBV2 with TRBJ2-5, with D possibly being TRBD2 (6 bases). The V gene's germline CDR1 is SNHLY and CDR2 FYNNEI. The CDR3 covers 13 residues. V gave up 10 bases and J gave up 5 bases, with 17 bases separating them. The CDR3 reads CAIGGPVRETQYF. The CDR3 region has the DNA TGTGCCATCGGGGGTCCGGTCAGGGAGACCCAGTACTTC.

The chain combines TRBV29-1 with TRBJ2-3; TRBD2 is a possible D gene (5 bases). The germline V gene has CDR1 SQVTM and CDR2 ANQGSEA. Trimming took off 6 bases at V and 6 bases at J, with 13 bases between the two ends. CDR3 length: 12 residues. This CDR3 is CSVMVEADTQYF. The CDR3 nucleotides read TGCAGCGTCATGGTGGAGGCGGATACGCAGTATTTT.

V gene TRBV7-9 combines with J gene TRBJ2-1, with 9 bases fitting TRBD2. The CDR3 sequence is 15 residues long. Trimming removed 1 base from V and 9 bases from J; junction bases left unmatched: 7. CDR1 and CDR2 from the germline V gene are SEHNR and FQNEAQ (reference sequence). In nucleotides, the CDR3 is TGTGCCAGCAGCTTAGTTTCTAGCGGGATTGGTGAGCAGTTCTTC. Protein: CASSLVSSGIGEQFF.

This chain joins TRBV27 and TRBJ1-1; TRBD1 matches at 7 bases. V lost 3 bases and J lost 5; bases outside the gene matches: 3. Germline lookup yields CDR1 MNHEY and CDR2 SMNVEV (reference sequence). The CDR3 consists of 13 residues. The CDR3 spells CASSLSQGTEAFF. The DNA of the CDR3 is TGTGCCAGCAGTTTGTCACAGGGGACTGAAGCTTTCTTT.

For the CDR3, the DNA is TGTGCCAGCACCAAAAACGGGGACAGTAATGAAAAACTGTTTTTT. As protein: CASTKNGDSNEKLFF. The genes are TRBV2 and TRBJ1-4; 7 bases fit TRBD1. This CDR3 region has 15 residues. With V trimmed by 7 bases and J by 4 bases, 9 bases remained unmatched. Looked up from germline, CDR1 is SNHLY and CDR2 is FYNNEI.

This clonotype was counted between two and nine times. V gene TRBV7-8 combines with J gene TRBJ2-5; TRBD1 aligns across 8 bases. The CDR3 runs to 17 residues. Germline V lookup: CDR1 SGHVS, CDR2 FQNEAQ. The ends lost 2 bases at V and 5 bases at J; junction bases unmatched: 13. Here the CDR3 DNA reads TGTGCCAGCAGCTTAAACGCCAACACAGGGGGACAGGAGACCCAGTACTTC. This gives the protein CASSLNANTGGQETQYF.

The chain uses TRBV13 and TRBJ2-7, with TRBD1 identical over 9 bases. The closer fit of TRBJ2-5 to the DNA end suggests the J call may be wrong. CDR1 is PRHDT, CDR2 FYEKMQ, per germline (reference sequence). The CDR3 loop spans 13 amino acids. CDR3 sequence reads: CASSRDREVTQYF. CDR3 in DNA: TGTGCCAGCAGCCGGGACAGGGAGGTGACCCAGTACTTC.

The chain links TRBV6-2 or TRBV6-3 to TRBJ1-1, with D uncertain. Trimming shortened V by 3 bases and J by 3 bases, and 2 bases separated the two germline ends. CDR3 size: 11 residues. Germline assignment: CDR1 MNHEY and CDR2 SVGEGT. The CDR3 sequence: CASSYDTEAFF. As DNA, the CDR3 is TGTGCCAGCAGTTATGACACTGAAGCTTTCTTT.

Regarding this clonotype: A much larger clonotype is one base distant, so this may be a read error. The CDR3, as DNA: TGTGTCAGCAGCCAAGCTAGCGGGGCCTACAATGAGCAGTACTTC. The encoded protein is CVSSQASGAYNEQYF. The V gene is TRBV4-2, the J gene TRBJ2-7, with 9 bases lining up with TRBD2. The CDR3 runs to 15 residues. The V gene's germline CDR1 is LGHNA and CDR2 YNFKEQ.

The table lists this clonotype with a few counts. This chain uses TRBV25-1 with TRBJ1-6; 9 bases map to TRBD1. The germline V gene has CDR1 MGHDK and CDR2 SYGVNS. This CDR3 spans 14 amino acids. After removal of 5 bases from V and 10 bases from J, the junction contained 6 bases not matched to a gene. The CDR3 DNA follows: TGTGCCAGCAGTACCCCCGGACAGGGGTCACCCCTCCACTTT. Its protein is CASSTPGQGSPLHF.

This clonotype was counted between two and nine times. CDR3 region: CSVAPGQTPWEQYF. As DNA, the CDR3 is TGCAGCGTGGCCCCCGGACAGACTCCTTGGGAGCAGTACTTC. The chain couples TRBV29-1 to TRBJ2-7; possibly TRBD1 for D (6 bases). The CDR3 contains 14 residues. V lost 6 bases and J lost 7, with 22 bases in between. CDR1 SQVTM and CDR2 ANQGSEA come from the germline V gene.

The V call is TRBV2, the J call TRBJ1-4; D is unclear. The CDR3 consists of 13 residues. The V gene's germline CDR1 is SNHLY and CDR2 FYNNEI. V lost 5 bases and J 6 bases, leaving 10 bases between the germline ends. The CDR3 DNA reads as TGTGCCAGCAGTCCCCGGGAGCATGAAAAACTGTTTTTT. This gives the protein CASSPREHEKLFF.

The chain recombines TRBV29-1 with TRBJ1-2, with 9 nucleotides matching TRBD1. This CDR3 has 14 residues. Unmatched junction bases numbered 8, after V lost 3 bases and J lost 6 bases. Germline CDR1 and CDR2: SQVTM and ANQGSEA. The CDR3 region is CSVDRSGQGDGYTF. In nucleotides, the CDR3 is TGCAGCGTTGATAGATCGGGACAGGGTGATGGCTACACCTTC.

The chain joins TRBV5-1 to TRBJ2-2; possible D gene TRBD2, 6 bases. The CDR3 consists of 16 residues. Germline assignment: CDR1 SGHRS and CDR2 YFSETQ. Trimming shortened V by 1 base and J by 2 bases, and 12 bases separated the two germline ends. CDR3 nucleotides: TGCGCCAGCAGCTTGCGGGGGTTTCTTAACACCGGGGAGCTGTTTTTT. This gives the protein CASSLRGFLNTGELFF.

The gene calls are TRBV5-1 and TRBJ2-7; D is undetermined. There are 12 residues in the CDR3. The germline V and J ends were trimmed by 7 bases and 4 bases, with 12 bases remaining between them. CDR1 is SGHRS, CDR2 YFSETQ, per germline. As DNA, the CDR3 is TGCGCCAGCGGGAAGACCTTTTACGAGCAGTACTTC. Translating gives CASGKTFYEQYF.

The chain recombines TRBV24-1 with TRBJ2-3, with TRBD2 identical over 7 bases. J was trimmed by 2 bases and V by 5 bases; bases with no gene match: 3. Germline CDR1 is KGHDR and CDR2 is SFDVKD. The CDR3 extends over 14 amino acids. The CDR3 bases are TGTGCCACCAGTGTGGGGGGGATCACAGATACGCAGTATTTT. This gives the protein CATSVGGITDTQYF.

V is TRBV15 and J is TRBJ1-5; D remains unclear. Trimming pared 0 bases from V and 3 bases from J, leaving 9 bases between. This CDR3 spans 15 amino acids. CDR1 LNHNV and CDR2 YYDKDF come from the germline V gene (reference sequence). CDR3 DNA: TGTGCCACCAGCAGAGACCTGACCCTCAATCAGCCCCAGCATTTT. It translates to CATSRDLTLNQPQHF.

The V call is TRBV25-1, the J call TRBJ1-2, with TRBD1 matching over 9 bases. Germline V gene lookup returns CDR1 MGHDK and CDR2 SYGVNS. J gave up 4 bases and V 4 bases, and 7 bases lay outside the gene matches. The length of the CDR3 is 15 residues. Here the CDR3 reads CASSASGTGSYGYTF. CDR3 sequence (DNA): TGTGCCAGCAGTGCTTCCGGGACAGGGAGCTATGGCTACACCTTC.

CDR3 DNA sequence: TGCGCCAGCAGCCCCCGGACAGTTAGTGAGCAGTTCTTC. This sequence encodes CASSPRTVSEQFF. The V gene is TRBV5-1, the J gene TRBJ2-1, with D possibly TRBD1 on 6 matching bases. V lost 4 bases, J lost 9 bases, and 14 bases lay in between. Germline CDR1 is SGHRS and CDR2 is YFSETQ. The CDR3 totals 13 residues.